Presented here are 21 T cell receptor beta chains from one specimen sequenced in a study of blood T cell repertoires in COVID-19. Assay used: immunoSEQ multiplex PCR; TCRdb lists only in-frame clones, some missing. The sample includes a few hundred thousand clones, around 83% seen only once; the top ten take around 1.5%. The sequenced sample was peripheral blood. These TCRs come from a woman aged 40 to 55 who had recovered from COVID-19.

This clone was observed a few times. The rearrangement uses TRBV10-3 and TRBJ1-3; 7 bases align to TRBD1. The length of the CDR3 is 13 residues. CDR1 is ENHRY and CDR2 is SYGVKD in the germline V gene. Trimming removed 10 bases from V and 6 bases from J; junction bases left unmatched: 9. This CDR3 is CATQGQSTNTIYF. For the CDR3, the DNA is TGTGCCACCCAGGGACAGAGTACAAACACCATATATTTT.

This chain joins TRBV10-3 and TRBJ2-1; no reliable D call. Deletions cut 3 bases from V and 0 bases from J, with 6 bases between. CDR3 size: 14 residues. Germline CDR1 reads ENHRY; CDR2 reads SYGVKD. The CDR3, as DNA: TGTGCCATCAGTGATGAGTTCTCCTACAATGAGCAGTTCTTC. It encodes CAISDEFSYNEQFF.

The chain carries TRBV9 and TRBJ2-7, with 7 bases fitting TRBD1. V shed 4 bases, J shed 6 bases, and the junction held 13 bases outside the gene matches. The CDR3 extends over 15 amino acids. CDR1 and CDR2 from the germline V gene are SGDLS and YYNGEE. CDR3 residues: CASSSRQGSLGEQYF. The CDR3 nucleotides are TGTGCCAGCAGCTCAAGACAGGGATCCCTAGGCGAGCAGTACTTC.

This chain links TRBV28 with TRBJ1-1; D gene uncertain. Per germline, CDR1 MDHEN and CDR2 SYDVKM. This CDR3 has 15 residues. The germline V and J ends were trimmed by 3 bases and 1 base, with 12 bases remaining between them. Here the CDR3 DNA reads TGTGCCAGCAGTTTCTTTCGGACTGAGAACACTGAAGCTTTCTTT. It yields the protein CASSFFRTENTEAFF.

V usage is TRBV18 and J usage is TRBJ2-1; 10 positions match TRBD1. The CDR3 is 16 amino acids. The junction had 9 bases not matched to a gene; V was cut back by 0 bases and J by 10 bases. Germline CDR1 reads KGHSH; CDR2 reads LQKENI. CDR3 in DNA: TGTGCCAGCTCACCACCGGGAGACAGGGGGCGGCGGGAGCAGTTCTTC. Amino acids: CASSPPGDRGRREQFF.

The chain is built from TRBV6-2 or TRBV6-3 and TRBJ2-7; 8 bases match TRBD2. Looked up from germline, CDR1 is MNHEY and CDR2 is SVGEGT. Losses at the gene ends were 4 bases for V and 1 base for J; bases not matched to a gene: 9. This CDR3 spans 16 amino acids. The CDR3 sequence: CASSFARGVNSYEQYF. The CDR3 DNA reads TGTGCCAGCAGTTTCGCGCGGGGGGTAAATTCCTACGAGCAGTACTTC.

The rearrangement joins TRBV3-1 (or the pseudogene TRBV3-2) to TRBJ2-7; D perhaps matches TRBD1 (6 bases). Germline V gene lookup returns CDR1 LGHDT and CDR2 YNNKEL (reference sequence). Between the trimmed V and J ends, which lost 0 bases and 0 bases, there was a span of 21 bases. CDR3 size: 19 residues. The CDR3 is CASSQERATWGRSSYEQYF. CDR3 sequence (DNA): TGTGCCAGCAGCCAAGAACGGGCCACTTGGGGGCGAAGCTCCTACGAGCAGTACTTC.

CDR3 loop: CASSQNREEQYF. CDR3 nucleotide sequence: TGTGCCAGCTCCCAGAACAGGGAAGAGCAGTACTTC. V usage is TRBV18 and J usage is TRBJ2-7; perhaps TRBD1 as D (6 bases). This CDR3 comprises 12 residues. The V and J ends lost 6 bases and 7 bases respectively, with 13 bases between them. Per germline, CDR1 KGHSH and CDR2 LQKENI. Variable domain in full (rest from reference TRBV18 and TRBJ2-7): NAGVMQNPRHLVRRRGQEARLRCSPMKGHSHVYWYRQLPEEGLKFMVYLQKENIIDESGMPKERFSAEFPKEGPSILRIQQVVRGDSAAYFCASSQNREEQYFGPGTRLTVT.

In DNA form, the CDR3 reads TGTGCCAGCAGCTTGGGGCTAGCGGGGGGTCCCGATACGCAGTATTTT. Translated, it gives CASSLGLAGGPDTQYF. V gene TRBV13 combines with J gene TRBJ2-3; 11 nucleotides align to TRBD2. CDR1 is PRHDT, CDR2 FYEKMQ, per germline (reference sequence). V lost 3 bases to trimming and J lost 6 bases; unmatched junction nucleotides: 8. The CDR3 is 16 amino acids. Full variable domain (outside the CDR3, taken from reference TRBV13 and TRBJ2-3): AAGVIQSPRHLIKEKRETATLKCYPIPRHDTVYWYQQGPGQDPQFLISFYEKMQSDKGSIPDRFSAQQFSDYHSELNMSSLELGDSALYFCASSLGLAGGPDTQYFGPGTRLTVL.

The chain uses TRBV2 and TRBJ2-3; D not resolved. The CDR3 contains 11 residues. Germline CDR1 and CDR2: SNHLY and FYNNEI. V was trimmed by 6 bases and J by 2 bases, leaving 3 bases between them. Written as DNA, the CDR3 is TGTGCCAGCAGCCTCACAGATACGCAGTATTTT. Its translation: CASSLTDTQYF.

This clone occurred once. The V and J genes are TRBV18 and TRBJ1-4; D is unclear. The CDR3 is made up of 13 amino acids. The germline V and J ends were trimmed by 6 bases and 5 bases, with 10 bases remaining between them. The V gene's germline CDR1 is KGHSH and CDR2 LQKENI. DNA for the CDR3: TGTGCCAGCTCGGCAGGTGGGAATGAAAAACTGTTTTTT. The encoded protein is CASSAGGNEKLFF.

The gene calls are TRBV5-4 and TRBJ1-2, with D possibly TRBD1 on 6 matching bases. The germline gives CDR1 SGHNT, CDR2 YYREEE (reference sequence). There are 17 residues in the CDR3. V was shortened by 4 bases and J by 1 base, with 20 bases between the two germline ends. The CDR3 DNA sequence: TGTGCCAGCAGCCGACCGAATCGGGGGGCAGATAACTATGGCTACACCTTC. This gives the protein CASSRPNRGADNYGYTF.

The genes are TRBV20-1 and TRBJ2-3, with TRBD2 matching 8 bases. The CDR3 contains 14 residues. The germline V gene encodes CDR1 DFQATT and CDR2 SNEGSKA (reference sequence). The trim removed 3 bases at V and 1 base at J, leaving 3 bases unmatched. CDR3 bases: TGCAGTGCTAGTGTGACTAGCGGCACAGATACGCAGTATTTT. It is translated as CSASVTSGTDTQYF.

The chain combines TRBV27 with TRBJ1-6, with 11 nucleotides matching TRBD1. Germline loops: CDR1 MNHEY, CDR2 SMNVEV (reference sequence). The CDR3 contains 18 residues. The ends lost 4 bases at V and 8 bases at J; junction bases unmatched: 13. CDR3 residues: CASSSVWTGGAIHSPLHF. DNA for the CDR3: TGTGCCAGCAGTTCAGTTTGGACAGGGGGCGCCATCCATTCACCCCTCCACTTT.

The CDR3 sequence is CASSLAPEDSYGYTF. The CDR3 region has the DNA TGCGCCAGCAGCTTGGCCCCGGAGGACAGCTATGGCTACACCTTC. The rearrangement links TRBV5-1 to TRBJ1-2, with D perhaps matching TRBD1 (6 bases). The CDR3 covers 15 residues. CDR1 and CDR2 from the germline V gene are SGHRS and YFSETQ. Trimming stripped 0 bases from V and 4 bases from J, with 13 bases between.

The genes are TRBV6-5 and TRBJ1-2; 11 bases agree with TRBD1. V shed 6 bases, J shed 8 bases, and the junction held 8 bases outside the gene matches. The CDR3 contains 14 residues. Germline-derived CDR1 and CDR2 are MNHEY and SVGAGI. The DNA of the CDR3 is TGTGCCAGCAGGGGACAGGGGGTAATAGGCGGCTACACCTTC. As protein: CASRGQGVIGGYTF.

The chain links TRBV20-1 to TRBJ2-5; no reliable D call. Between the trimmed V and J ends, which lost 6 bases and 0 bases, there was a span of 14 bases. CDR1 is DFQATT and CDR2 is SNEGSKA in the germline V gene (reference sequence). The CDR3 extends over 14 amino acids. CDR3 coding DNA: TGCAGTGCGAGTGAGTGGGCAGACCAAGAGACCCAGTACTTC. Amino acid sequence: CSASEWADQETQYF.

The CDR3 protein is CASGQEIYNYGYTF. CDR3 sequence (DNA): TGTGCCAGCGGACAGGAAATTTACAACTATGGCTACACCTTC. V gene TRBV9 combines with J gene TRBJ1-2; 7 bases are a match to TRBD1. V trimming: 7 bases; J trimming: 2 bases; junction bases outside the gene matches: 8. This CDR3 has 14 amino acids. Germline V lookup: CDR1 SGDLS, CDR2 YYNGEE.

The chain employs TRBV13 and TRBJ1-1, with D unclear. This CDR3 is built from 15 residues. Germline CDR1 is PRHDT and CDR2 is FYEKMQ (reference sequence). Trimming shortened V by 2 bases and J by 1 base, and 11 bases separated the two germline ends. Written as DNA, the CDR3 is TGTGCCAGCAGCTTACTCGGGGAGGGGAACACTGAAGCTTTCTTT. Translating gives CASSLLGEGNTEAFF.

The table lists this clone with a count of one. V usage is TRBV5-4 and J usage is TRBJ2-1; TRBD2 matches at 7 bases. The CDR3 totals 17 residues. Unmatched junction bases numbered 14, after V lost 4 bases and J lost 4 bases. The germline gives CDR1 SGHNT, CDR2 YYREEE (reference sequence). CDR3 DNA sequence: TGTGCCAGCAGCCTGGGTAGCGGAAGCGGGACTTACAATGAGCAGTTCTTC. Protein product: CASSLGSGSGTYNEQFF.

The chain joins TRBV7-9 to TRBJ2-2; D might be TRBD1 (6 bases). The CDR3 loop spans 15 amino acids. The ends were cut back, 11 bases at V and 3 bases at J, with 19 bases in the middle. CDR1 SEHNR and CDR2 FQNEAQ come from the germline V gene (reference sequence). Here the CDR3 DNA reads TGTGCCGGAGGAAGCAGGACAGCATACACCGGGGAGCTGTTTTTT. Amino acid sequence: CAGGSRTAYTGELFF.